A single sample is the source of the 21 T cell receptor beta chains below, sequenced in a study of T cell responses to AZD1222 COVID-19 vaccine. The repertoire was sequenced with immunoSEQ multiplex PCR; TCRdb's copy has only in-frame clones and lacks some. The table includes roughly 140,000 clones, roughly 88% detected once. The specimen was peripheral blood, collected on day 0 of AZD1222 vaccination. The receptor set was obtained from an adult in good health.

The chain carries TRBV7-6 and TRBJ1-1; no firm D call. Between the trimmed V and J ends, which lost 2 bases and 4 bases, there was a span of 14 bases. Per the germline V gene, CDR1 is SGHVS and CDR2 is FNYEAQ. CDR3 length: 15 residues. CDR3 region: CASSLTGTGSTEAFF. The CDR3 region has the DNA TGTGCCAGCAGCTTAACCGGCACGGGGTCCACTGAAGCTTTCTTT.

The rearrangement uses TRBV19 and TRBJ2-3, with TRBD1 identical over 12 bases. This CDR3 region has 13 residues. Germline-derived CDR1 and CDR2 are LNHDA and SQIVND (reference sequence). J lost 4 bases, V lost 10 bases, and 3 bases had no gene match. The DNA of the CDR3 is TGTGCCACCGGGACAGGGGGCGCAGATACGCAGTATTTT. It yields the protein CATGTGGADTQYF. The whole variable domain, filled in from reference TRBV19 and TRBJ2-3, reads DGGITQSPKYLFRKEGQNVTLSCEQNLNHDAMYWYRQDPGQGLRLIYYSQIVNDFQKGDIAEGYSVSREKKESFPLTVTSAQKNPTAFYLCATGTGGADTQYFGPGTRLTVL.

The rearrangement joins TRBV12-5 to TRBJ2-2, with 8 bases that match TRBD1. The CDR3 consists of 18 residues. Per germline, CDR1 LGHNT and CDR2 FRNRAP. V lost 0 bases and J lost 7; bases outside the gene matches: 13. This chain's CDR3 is CASGLVFYGQGGGGELFF. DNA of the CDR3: TGTGCTAGTGGTTTGGTATTTTACGGACAGGGCGGTGGCGGGGAGCTGTTTTTT.

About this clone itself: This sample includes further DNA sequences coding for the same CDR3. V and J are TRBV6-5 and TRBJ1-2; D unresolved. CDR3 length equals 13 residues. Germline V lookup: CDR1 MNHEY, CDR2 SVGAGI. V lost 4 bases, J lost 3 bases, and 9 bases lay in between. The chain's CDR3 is CASSSTGDYGYTF. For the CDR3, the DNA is TGTGCCAGCAGTTCGACCGGGGACTATGGCTACACCTTC.

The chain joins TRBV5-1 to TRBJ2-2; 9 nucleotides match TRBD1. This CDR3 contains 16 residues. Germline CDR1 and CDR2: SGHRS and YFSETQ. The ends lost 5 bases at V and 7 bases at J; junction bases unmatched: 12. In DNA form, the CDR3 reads TGCGCCAGCAGTTTAGGGACAGGGCGGAAGGACGGGGAGCTGTTTTTT. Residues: CASSLGTGRKDGELFF.

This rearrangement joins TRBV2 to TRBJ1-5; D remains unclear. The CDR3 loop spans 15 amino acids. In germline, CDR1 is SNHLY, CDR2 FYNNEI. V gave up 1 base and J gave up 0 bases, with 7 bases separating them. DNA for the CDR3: TGTGCCAGCAGTGAAGAGGTCAATAGCAATCAGCCCCAGCATTTT. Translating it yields CASSEEVNSNQPQHF.

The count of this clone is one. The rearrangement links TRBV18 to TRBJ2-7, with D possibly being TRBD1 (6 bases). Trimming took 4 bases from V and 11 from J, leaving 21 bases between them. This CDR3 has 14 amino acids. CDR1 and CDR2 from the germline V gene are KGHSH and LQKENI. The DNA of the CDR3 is TGTGCCAGCTCACAGGGAATCGGGACATTGAATAAGTACTTC. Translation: CASSQGIGTLNKYF.

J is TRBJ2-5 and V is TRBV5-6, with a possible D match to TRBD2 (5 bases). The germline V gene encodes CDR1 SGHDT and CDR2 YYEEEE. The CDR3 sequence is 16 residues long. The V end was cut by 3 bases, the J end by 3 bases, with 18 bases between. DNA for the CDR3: TGTGCCAGCAGCTCCCGTGTAGAGGGCTGGGAAGAGACCCAGTACTTC. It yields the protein CASSSRVEGWEETQYF. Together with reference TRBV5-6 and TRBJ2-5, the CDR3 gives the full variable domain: DAGVTQSPTHLIKTRGQQVTLRCSPKSGHDTVSWYQQALGQGPQFIFQYYEEEERQRGNFPDRFSGHQFPNYSSELNVNALLLGDSALYLCASSSRVEGWEETQYFGPGTRLLVL.

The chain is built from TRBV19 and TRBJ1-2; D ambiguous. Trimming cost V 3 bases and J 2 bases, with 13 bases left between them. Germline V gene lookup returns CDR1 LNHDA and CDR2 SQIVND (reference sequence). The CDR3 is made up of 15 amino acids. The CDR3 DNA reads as TGTGCCAGTAGTATGTACGGCAGTAAGAACTATGGCTACACCTTC. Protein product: CASSMYGSKNYGYTF.

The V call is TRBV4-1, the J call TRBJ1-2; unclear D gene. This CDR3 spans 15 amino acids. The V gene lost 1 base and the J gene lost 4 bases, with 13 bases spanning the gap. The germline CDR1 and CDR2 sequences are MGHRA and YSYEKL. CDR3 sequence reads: CASSQGSIIPYGYTF. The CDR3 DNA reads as TGCGCCAGCAGCCAAGGATCGATTATTCCCTATGGCTACACCTTC.

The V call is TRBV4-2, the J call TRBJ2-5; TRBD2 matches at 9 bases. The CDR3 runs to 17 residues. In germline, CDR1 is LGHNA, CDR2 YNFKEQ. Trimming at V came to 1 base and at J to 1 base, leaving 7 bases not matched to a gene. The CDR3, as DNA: TGTGCCAGCAGCCAAGTTGCGGGGGGGCCGGGCCAAGAGACCCAGTACTTC. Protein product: CASSQVAGGPGQETQYF.

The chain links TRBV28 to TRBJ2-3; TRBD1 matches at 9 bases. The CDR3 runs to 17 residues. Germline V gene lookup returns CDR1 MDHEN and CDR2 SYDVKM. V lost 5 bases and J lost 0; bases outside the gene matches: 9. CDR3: CASSVTGGLPSTDTQYF. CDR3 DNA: TGTGCCAGCAGTGTTACAGGGGGCCTTCCCAGCACAGATACGCAGTATTTT.

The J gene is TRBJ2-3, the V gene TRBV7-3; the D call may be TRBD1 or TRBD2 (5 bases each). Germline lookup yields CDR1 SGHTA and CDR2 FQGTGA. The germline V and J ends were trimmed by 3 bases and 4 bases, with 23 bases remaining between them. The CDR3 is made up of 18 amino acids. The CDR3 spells CASSLGPLGPEDSDTQYF. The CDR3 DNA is TGTGCCAGCAGCTTGGGGCCCCTCGGGCCAGAGGACTCAGATACGCAGTATTTT.

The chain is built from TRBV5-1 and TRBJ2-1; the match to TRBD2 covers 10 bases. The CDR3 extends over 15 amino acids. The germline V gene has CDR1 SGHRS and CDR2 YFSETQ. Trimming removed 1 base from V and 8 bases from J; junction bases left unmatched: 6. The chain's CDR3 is CASSLQRGGIDEQFF. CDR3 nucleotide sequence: TGCGCCAGCAGCTTGCAGCGGGGGGGCATCGATGAGCAGTTCTTC.

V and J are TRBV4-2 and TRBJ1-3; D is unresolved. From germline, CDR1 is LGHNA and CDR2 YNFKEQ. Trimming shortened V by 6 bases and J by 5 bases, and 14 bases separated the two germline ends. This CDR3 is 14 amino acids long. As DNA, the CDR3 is TGTGCCAGCAGACCCCCAGGCTTAAGAAACACCATATATTTT. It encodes CASRPPGLRNTIYF.

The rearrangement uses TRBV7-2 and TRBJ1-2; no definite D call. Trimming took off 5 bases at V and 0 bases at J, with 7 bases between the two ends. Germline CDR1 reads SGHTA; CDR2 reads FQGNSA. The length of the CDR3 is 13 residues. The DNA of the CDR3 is TGTGCCAGCAGCAGCAGGACTAACTATGGCTACACCTTC. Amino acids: CASSSRTNYGYTF.

The CDR3 DNA is TGTGCCAGCAGTTTATTGGGGCCAAGGCACACTGAAGCTTTCTTT. This gives the protein CASSLLGPRHTEAFF. This chain connects TRBV28 to TRBJ1-1; possible D gene TRBD1, 5 bases. The germline CDR1 and CDR2 sequences are MDHEN and SYDVKM. Deletions cut 1 base from V and 3 bases from J, with 12 bases between. The CDR3 runs to 15 residues.

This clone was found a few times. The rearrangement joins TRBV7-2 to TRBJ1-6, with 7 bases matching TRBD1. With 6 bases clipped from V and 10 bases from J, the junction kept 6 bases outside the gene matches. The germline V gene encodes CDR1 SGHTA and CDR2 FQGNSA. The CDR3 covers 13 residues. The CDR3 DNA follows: TGTGCCAGCAGGTGGGACAGAGTCTCACCCCTCCACTTT. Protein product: CASRWDRVSPLHF.

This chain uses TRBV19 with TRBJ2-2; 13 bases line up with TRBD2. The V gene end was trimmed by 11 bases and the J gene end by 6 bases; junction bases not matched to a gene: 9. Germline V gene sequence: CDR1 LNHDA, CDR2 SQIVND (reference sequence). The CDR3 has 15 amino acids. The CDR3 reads CAGKTSGGAAGELFF. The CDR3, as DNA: TGTGCCGGGAAAACTAGCGGGGGGGCCGCCGGGGAGCTGTTTTTT.

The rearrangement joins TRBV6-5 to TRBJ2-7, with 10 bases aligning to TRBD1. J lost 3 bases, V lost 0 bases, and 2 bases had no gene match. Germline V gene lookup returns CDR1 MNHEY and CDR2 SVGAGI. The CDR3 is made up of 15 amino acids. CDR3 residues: CASSYSGTGDYEQYF. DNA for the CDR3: TGTGCCAGCAGTTACTCTGGGACAGGGGACTACGAGCAGTACTTC.

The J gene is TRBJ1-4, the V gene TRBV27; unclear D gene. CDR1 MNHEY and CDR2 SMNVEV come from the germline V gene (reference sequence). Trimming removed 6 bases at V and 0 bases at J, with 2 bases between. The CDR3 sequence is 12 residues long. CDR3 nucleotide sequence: TGTGCCAGCAGCACAACTAATGAAAAACTGTTTTTT. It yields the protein CASSTTNEKLFF.